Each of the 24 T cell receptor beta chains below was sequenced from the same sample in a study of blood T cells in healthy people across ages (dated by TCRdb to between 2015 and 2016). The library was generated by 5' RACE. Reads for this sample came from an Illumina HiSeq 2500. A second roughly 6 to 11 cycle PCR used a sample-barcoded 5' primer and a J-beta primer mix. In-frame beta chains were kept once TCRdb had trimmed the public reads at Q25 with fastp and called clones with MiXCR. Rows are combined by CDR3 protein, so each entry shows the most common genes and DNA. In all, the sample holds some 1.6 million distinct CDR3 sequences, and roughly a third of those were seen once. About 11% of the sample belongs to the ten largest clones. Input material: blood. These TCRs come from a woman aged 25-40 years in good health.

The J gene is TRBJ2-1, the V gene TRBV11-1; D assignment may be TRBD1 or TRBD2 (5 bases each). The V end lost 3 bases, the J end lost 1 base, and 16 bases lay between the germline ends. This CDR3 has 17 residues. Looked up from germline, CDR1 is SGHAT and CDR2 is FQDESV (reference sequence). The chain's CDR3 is CASSFPPGRISYNEQFF. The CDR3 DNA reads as TGTGCCAGCAGCTTTCCTCCGGGACGTATATCCTACAATGAGCAGTTCTTC.

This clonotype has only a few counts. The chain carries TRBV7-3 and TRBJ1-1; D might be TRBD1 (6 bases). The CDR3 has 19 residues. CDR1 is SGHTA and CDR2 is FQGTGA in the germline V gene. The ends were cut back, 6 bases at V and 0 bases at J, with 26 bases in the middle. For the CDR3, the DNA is TGTGCCAGCAGATCCAGACGGGACACCAGCGAAAACATGAACACTGAAGCTTTCTTT. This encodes CASRSRRDTSENMNTEAFF. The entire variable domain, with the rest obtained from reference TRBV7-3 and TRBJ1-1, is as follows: GAGVSQTPSNKVTEKGKYVELRCDPISGHTALYWYRQSLGQGPEFLIYFQGTGAADDSGLPNDRFFAVRPEGSVSTLKIQRTERGDSAVYLCASRSRRDTSENMNTEAFFGQGTRLTVV.

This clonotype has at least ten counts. In DNA form, the CDR3 reads TGTGCCAGCAGTTTGGGGGGGAGCACTGAAGCTTTCTTT. Its translation: CASSLGGSTEAFF. The gene calls are TRBV12-3 or TRBV12-4 and TRBJ1-1, with a tentative D call TRBD1 (5 bases). V was shortened by 3 bases and J by 4 bases, with 9 bases between the two germline ends. There are 13 residues in the CDR3.

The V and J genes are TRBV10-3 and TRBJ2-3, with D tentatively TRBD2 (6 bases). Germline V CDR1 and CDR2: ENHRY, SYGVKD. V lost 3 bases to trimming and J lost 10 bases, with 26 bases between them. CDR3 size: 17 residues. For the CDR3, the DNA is TGTGCCATCAGTGATAGAGGGCGGGAAGTCAACCTAGTGGCGCAGTATTTT. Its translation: CAISDRGREVNLVAQYF.

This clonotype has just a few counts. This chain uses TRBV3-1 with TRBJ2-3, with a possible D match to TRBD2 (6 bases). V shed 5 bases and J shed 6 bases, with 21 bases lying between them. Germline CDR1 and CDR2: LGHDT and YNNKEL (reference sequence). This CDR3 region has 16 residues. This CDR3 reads CASSNKGLPDSDTQYF. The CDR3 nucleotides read TGTGCCAGCAGCAACAAGGGACTTCCAGATAGCGATACGCAGTATTTT.

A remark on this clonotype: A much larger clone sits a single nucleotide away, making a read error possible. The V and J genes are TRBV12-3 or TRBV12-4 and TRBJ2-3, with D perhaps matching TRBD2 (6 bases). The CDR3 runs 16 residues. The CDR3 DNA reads TGTGCCAGCAGCCCTTCTCGTTCCGGGGGAACAGATACGGAGTATTTT. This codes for CASSPSRSGGTDTEYF.

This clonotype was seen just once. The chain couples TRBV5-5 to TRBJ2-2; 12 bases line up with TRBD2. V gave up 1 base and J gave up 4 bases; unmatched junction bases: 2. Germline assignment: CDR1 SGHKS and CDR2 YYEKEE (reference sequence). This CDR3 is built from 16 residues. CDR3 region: CASSLLAGGLTGELFF. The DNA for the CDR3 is TGTGCCAGCAGCTTGCTAGCGGGGGGGCTCACCGGGGAGCTGTTTTTT.

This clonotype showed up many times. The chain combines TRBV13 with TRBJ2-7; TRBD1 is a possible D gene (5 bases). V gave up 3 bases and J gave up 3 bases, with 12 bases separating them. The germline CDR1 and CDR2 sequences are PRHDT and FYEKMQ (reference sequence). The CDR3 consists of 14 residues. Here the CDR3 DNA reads TGTGCCAGCAGCTTGACAAGGGGTATCTACGAGCAGTACTTC. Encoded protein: CASSLTRGIYEQYF. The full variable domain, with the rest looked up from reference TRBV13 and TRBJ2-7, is AAGVIQSPRHLIKEKRETATLKCYPIPRHDTVYWYQQGPGQDPQFLISFYEKMQSDKGSIPDRFSAQQFSDYHSELNMSSLELGDSALYFCASSLTRGIYEQYFGPGTRLTVT.

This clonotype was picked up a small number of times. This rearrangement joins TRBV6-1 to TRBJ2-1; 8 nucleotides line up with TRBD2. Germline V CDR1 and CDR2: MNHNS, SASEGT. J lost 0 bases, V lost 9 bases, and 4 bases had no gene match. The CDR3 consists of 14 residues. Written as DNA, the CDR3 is TGTGCCAGTCACAGCGGGGGCTCCTACAATGAGCAGTTCTTC. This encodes CASHSGGSYNEQFF.

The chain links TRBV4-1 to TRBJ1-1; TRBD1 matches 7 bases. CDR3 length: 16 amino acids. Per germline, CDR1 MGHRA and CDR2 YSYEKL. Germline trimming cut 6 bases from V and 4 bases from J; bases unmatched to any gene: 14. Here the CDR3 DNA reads TGCGCCAGCAGGCAGTTCCAAGACAGGGAGACCACTGAAGCTTTCTTT. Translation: CASRQFQDRETTEAFF.

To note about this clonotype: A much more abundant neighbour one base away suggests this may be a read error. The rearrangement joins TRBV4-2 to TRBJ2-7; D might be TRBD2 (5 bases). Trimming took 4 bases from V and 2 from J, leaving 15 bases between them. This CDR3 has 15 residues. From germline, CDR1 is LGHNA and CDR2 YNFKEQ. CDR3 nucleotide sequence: TGTGCCAGCAGCCGAGTGGCTAGCAGCGCCTACGAGCAGTACTTC. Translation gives CASSRVASSAYEQYF.

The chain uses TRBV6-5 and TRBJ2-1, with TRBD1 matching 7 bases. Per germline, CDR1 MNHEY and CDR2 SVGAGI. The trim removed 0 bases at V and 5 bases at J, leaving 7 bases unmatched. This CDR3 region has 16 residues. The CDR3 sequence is CASSYSTGTENNEQFF. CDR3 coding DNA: TGTGCCAGCAGTTACTCGACCGGGACAGAGAACAATGAGCAGTTCTTC.

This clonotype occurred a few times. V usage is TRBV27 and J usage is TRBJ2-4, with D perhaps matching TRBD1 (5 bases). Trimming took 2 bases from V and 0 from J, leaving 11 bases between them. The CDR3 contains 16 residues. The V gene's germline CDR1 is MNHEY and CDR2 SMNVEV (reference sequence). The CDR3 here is CASSLRQLLAKNIQYF. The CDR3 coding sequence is TGTGCCAGCAGTTTAAGACAGCTACTAGCCAAAAACATTCAGTACTTC.

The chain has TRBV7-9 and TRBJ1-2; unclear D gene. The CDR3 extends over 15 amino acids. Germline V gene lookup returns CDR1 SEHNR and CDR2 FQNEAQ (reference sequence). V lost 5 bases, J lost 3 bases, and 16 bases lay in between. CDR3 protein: CASSPQTSGHYGYTF. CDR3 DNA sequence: TGTGCCAGCAGCCCACAGACCTCTGGGCACTATGGCTACACCTTC.

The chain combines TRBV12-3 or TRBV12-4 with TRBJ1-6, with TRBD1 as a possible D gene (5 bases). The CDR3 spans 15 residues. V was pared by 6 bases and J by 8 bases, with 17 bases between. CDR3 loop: CASRSPRVLDSPLHF. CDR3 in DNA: TGTGCCAGCAGAAGCCCCAGGGTTTTAGATTCACCCCTCCACTTT.

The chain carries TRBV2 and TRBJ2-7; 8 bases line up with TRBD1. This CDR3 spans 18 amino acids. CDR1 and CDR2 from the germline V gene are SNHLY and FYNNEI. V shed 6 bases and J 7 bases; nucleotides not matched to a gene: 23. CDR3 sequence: CASSARYGMDRVLGEQYF. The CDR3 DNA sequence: TGTGCCAGCAGCGCACGATACGGGATGGACAGGGTTTTAGGGGAGCAGTACTTC.

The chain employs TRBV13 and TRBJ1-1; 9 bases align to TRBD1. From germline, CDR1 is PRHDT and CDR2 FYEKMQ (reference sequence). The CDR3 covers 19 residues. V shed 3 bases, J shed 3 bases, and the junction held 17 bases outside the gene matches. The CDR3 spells CASSFFPGQGPPGDTEAFF. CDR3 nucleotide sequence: TGTGCCAGCAGCTTCTTCCCGGGACAGGGTCCACCCGGAGACACTGAAGCTTTCTTT.

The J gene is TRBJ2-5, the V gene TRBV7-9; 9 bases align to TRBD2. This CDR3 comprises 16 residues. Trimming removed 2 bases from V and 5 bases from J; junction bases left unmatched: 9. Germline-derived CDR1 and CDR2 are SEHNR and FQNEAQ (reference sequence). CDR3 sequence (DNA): TGTGCCAGCAGCTTATCCCAGCGGGAGGAGCGGGAGACCCAGTACTTC. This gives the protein CASSLSQREERETQYF.

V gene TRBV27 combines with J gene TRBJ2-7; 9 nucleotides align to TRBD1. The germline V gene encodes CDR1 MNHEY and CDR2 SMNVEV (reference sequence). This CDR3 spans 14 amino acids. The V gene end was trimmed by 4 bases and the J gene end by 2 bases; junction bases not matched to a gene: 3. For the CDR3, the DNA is TGTGCCAGCAGTTACAGGACAGGGGCCTACGAGCAGTACTTC. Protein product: CASSYRTGAYEQYF.

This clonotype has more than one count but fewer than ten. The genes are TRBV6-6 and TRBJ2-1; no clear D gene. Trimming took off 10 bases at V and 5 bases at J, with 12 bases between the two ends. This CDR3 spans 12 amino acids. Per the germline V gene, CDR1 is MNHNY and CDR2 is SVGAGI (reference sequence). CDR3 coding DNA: TGTGCCACTGGAACAGCCAACAATGAGCAGTTCTTC. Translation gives CATGTANNEQFF.

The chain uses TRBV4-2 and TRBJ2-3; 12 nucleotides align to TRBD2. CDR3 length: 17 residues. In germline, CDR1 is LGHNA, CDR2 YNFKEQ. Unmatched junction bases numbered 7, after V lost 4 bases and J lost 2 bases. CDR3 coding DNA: TGTGCCAGCAGCCCCTCACTAGCGGGGGGCACCACAGATACGCAGTATTTT. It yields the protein CASSPSLAGGTTDTQYF.

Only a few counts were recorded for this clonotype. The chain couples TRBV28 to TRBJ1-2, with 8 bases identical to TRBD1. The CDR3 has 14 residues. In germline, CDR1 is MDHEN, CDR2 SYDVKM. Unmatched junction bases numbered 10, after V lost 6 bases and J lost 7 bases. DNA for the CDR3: TGTGCCAGCAGCTATCAGGGGGCCCGGGGTGGCTACACCTTC. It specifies CASSYQGARGGYTF.

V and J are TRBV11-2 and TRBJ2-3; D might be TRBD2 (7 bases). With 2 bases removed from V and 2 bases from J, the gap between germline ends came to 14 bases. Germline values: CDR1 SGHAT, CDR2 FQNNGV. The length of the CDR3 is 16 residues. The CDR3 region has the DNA TGTGCCAGCAGCTTACCTCAGGGGACTACCACAGATACGCAGTATTTT. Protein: CASSLPQGTTTDTQYF.

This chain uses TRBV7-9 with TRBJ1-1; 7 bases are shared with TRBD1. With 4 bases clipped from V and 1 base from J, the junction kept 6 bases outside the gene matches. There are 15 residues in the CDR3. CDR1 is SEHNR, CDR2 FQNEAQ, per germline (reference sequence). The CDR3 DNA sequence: TGTGCCAGCAGCTCCCACGGGACAGCGAACACTGAAGCTTTCTTT. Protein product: CASSSHGTANTEAFF. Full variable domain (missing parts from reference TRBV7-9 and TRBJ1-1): DTGVSQNPRHKITKRGQNVTFRCDPISEHNRLYWYRQTLGQGPEFLTYFQNEAQLEKSRLLSDRFSAERPKGSFSTLEIQRTEQGDSAMYLCASSSHGTANTEAFFGQGTRLTVV.